This is a list of T cell receptor beta chains from one sample in a study of CD8 T cells in Susac syndrome. TCRdb reprocessed the immunoSEQ multiplex PCR reads via MiXCR and lists one record per CDR3 protein. The top ten hold 0.1% of the sample, which has some 240,000 distinct CDR3 sequences, almost 97% seen once. Source material: CD4+ T cells from PBMCs. The receptors were sampled from a human donor with Susac syndrome. The CDR3 runs from the conserved cysteine through the conserved F or W. The order of the fields is D gene, CDR3 length, J gene, clone size, V gene, CDR3 DNA, CDR3 protein. The D gene is left open where the match is weak. Rows give clone size only sometimes, using once, few, many, or a class for an expanded clone.

NA	15	TRBJ2-7	NA	TRBV7-8	TGTGCCAGCAGCTCAGCGAGGGGACCCTCCTACGAGCAGTACTTC	CASSSARGPSYEQYF
NA	15	TRBJ1-6	NA	TRBV9	TGTGCCAGCAGCATAAGCTCAGGGGAGCGGTCACCCCTCCACTTT	CASSISSGERSPLHF
NA	13	TRBJ1-5	NA	TRBV3-1	TGTGCCAGCAGCCAAGATTTACTTCAGCCCCAGCATTTT	CASSQDLLQPQHF
NA	12	TRBJ2-1	NA	TRBV29-1	TGCAGCGTTCCTCTGAGTGGGAGGTCCCAGTTCTTC	CSVPLSGRSQFF
TRBD2	15	TRBJ2-1	NA	TRBV9	TGTGCCAGCAGCGGGACGACTAGCGGATACAATGAGCAGTTCTTC	CASSGTTSGYNEQFF
NA	15	TRBJ2-3	NA	TRBV11-2	TGTGCCAGCAGCCAAGGGGGAGGGCCACCAGATACGCAGTATTTT	CASSQGGGPPDTQYF
TRBD1	14	TRBJ2-5	NA	TRBV29-1	TGCAGCGTGGCCACCTGGACAGGGCAAGAGACCCAGTACTTC	CSVATWTGQETQYF
NA	15	TRBJ1-1	NA	TRBV3-1	TGTGCCAGCAGCCAAGATCCTCGGGGCAACACTGAAGCTTTCTTT	CASSQDPRGNTEAFF
TRBD1	15	TRBJ2-7	NA	TRBV15	TGTGCCACCAGCAGAGACCAAGGACAGGGGCGCGAGCAGTACTTC	CATSRDQGQGREQYF
NA	16	TRBJ1-2	once	TRBV27	TGTGCCAGCAGTTTATCGGTCGGCAGTGGGCCAAGTGGCTACACCTTC	CASSLSVGSGPSGYTF
NA	15	TRBJ1-1	once	TRBV18	TGTGCCAGCTCACCTCGAGCCTCGTCCTACACTGAAGCTTTCTTT	CASSPRASSYTEAFF
NA	13	TRBJ2-1	NA	TRBV18	TGTGCCAGCTCACCTTCAACCGGGAATGAGCAGTTCTTC	CASSPSTGNEQFF
TRBD1	14	TRBJ2-7	once	TRBV29-1	TGCAGCGCTGAGGGACAGGGGGTAAGCTACGAGCAGTACTTC	CSAEGQGVSYEQYF
NA	8	TRBJ1-2	NA	TRBV27	TGTGCCAGCCCTACCTCTCTCTTC	CASPTSLF
NA	14	TRBJ2-7	once	TRBV29-1	TGCAGCGTTGAAAGTTCCGGGACTCCCTACGAGCAGTACTTC	CSVESSGTPYEQYF
NA	13	TRBJ2-5	NA	TRBV20-1	TGCAGTGCTACCCGGGTGAAGGCGGAGACCCAGTACTTC	CSATRVKAETQYF
NA	16	TRBJ2-2	once	TRBV28	TGTGCCAGCAGGACGCCCAGGACATTGAACACCGGGGAGCTGTTTTTT	CASRTPRTLNTGELFF
NA	12	TRBJ1-1	NA	TRBV3-1	TGTGCCAGCAGCCTTACGGCCTCTGAAGCTTTCTTT	CASSLTASEAFF
NA	13	TRBJ2-2	NA	TRBV4-2	TGTGCCAGCAGCCAAGTTAGCACCGGGGAGCTGTTTTTT	CASSQVSTGELFF
TRBD1	16	TRBJ2-7	NA	TRBV28	TGTGCCAGCAGTTTATTTTCGGGACAGGCCCCCTACGAGCAGTACTTC	CASSLFSGQAPYEQYF
NA	13	TRBJ1-1	NA	TRBV7-6	TGTGCCAGCAGCCTTGGGGCAGGCACTGAAGCTTTCTTT	CASSLGAGTEAFF
TRBD1	15	TRBJ1-3	NA	TRBV11-2	TGTGCCAGCAGCAACGGACAGGACTATGGAAACACCATATATTTT	CASSNGQDYGNTIYF